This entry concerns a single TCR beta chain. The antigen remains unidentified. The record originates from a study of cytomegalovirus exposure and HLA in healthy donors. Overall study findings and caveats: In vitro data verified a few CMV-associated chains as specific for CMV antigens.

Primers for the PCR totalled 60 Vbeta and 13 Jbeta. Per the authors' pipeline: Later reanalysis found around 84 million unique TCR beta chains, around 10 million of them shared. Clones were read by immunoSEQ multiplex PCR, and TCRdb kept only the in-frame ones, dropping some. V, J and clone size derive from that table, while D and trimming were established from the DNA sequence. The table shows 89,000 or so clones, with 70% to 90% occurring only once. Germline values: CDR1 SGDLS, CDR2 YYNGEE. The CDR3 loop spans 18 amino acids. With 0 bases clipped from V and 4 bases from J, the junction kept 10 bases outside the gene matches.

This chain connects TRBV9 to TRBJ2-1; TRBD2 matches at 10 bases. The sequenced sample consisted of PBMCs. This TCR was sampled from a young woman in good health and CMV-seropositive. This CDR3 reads CASSVGSSGSNRYNEQFF. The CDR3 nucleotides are TGTGCCAGCAGCGTAGGTTCTAGCGGGAGTAATAGGTACAATGAGCAGTTCTTC.